The 17 T cell receptor beta chains listed next were all sequenced from one sample in a study of OX40 agonist ivuxolimab in advanced cancers. The assay was immunoSEQ multiplex PCR, and TCRdb's table has in-frame clones only and misses some. The data contain over 25,000 clones, 80% to 85% of them singletons. The sample in question was CD4+ or CD8+ T cells sorted from blood, obtained in a trial of the OX40 agonist ivuxolimab. The receptors derive from an adult with an advanced solid tumor such as melanoma, head and neck, liver or kidney cancer.

In this sample, this clone turned up a few times. The chain is built from TRBV27 and TRBJ2-1, with 11 bases aligning to TRBD2. CDR1 MNHEY and CDR2 SMNVEV come from the germline V gene (reference sequence). CDR3 length equals 15 residues. The ends lost 5 bases at V and 4 bases at J; junction bases unmatched: 4. CDR3 in amino acids: CASSPLAGGYNEQFF. DNA of the CDR3: TGTGCCAGCAGTCCCCTAGCGGGAGGTTACAATGAGCAGTTCTTC.

The rearrangement links TRBV19 to TRBJ1-3, with D hard to call. The V gene lost 6 bases and the J gene lost 3 bases, with 12 bases spanning the gap. CDR3 length: 14 residues. CDR1 LNHDA and CDR2 SQIVND come from the germline V gene (reference sequence). In DNA, the CDR3 is TGTGCCAGTAGCCCGAACTCGAGTGGAAACACCATATATTTT. The encoded protein is CASSPNSSGNTIYF.

The chain couples TRBV4-1 to TRBJ2-2; 8 bases are a match to TRBD1. J lost 5 bases, V lost 4 bases, and 6 bases had no gene match. Germline CDR1 and CDR2: MGHRA and YSYEKL. This CDR3 region has 15 residues. The DNA of the CDR3 is TGCGCCAGCAGCCTAGGACAGGGACGGACCGGGGAGCTGTTTTTT. Translated, it gives CASSLGQGRTGELFF.

V gene TRBV4-1 combines with J gene TRBJ1-1, with a weak D call TRBD1 (5 bases). V was clipped by 3 bases and J by 0 bases, with 11 bases between them. This CDR3 has 15 amino acids. CDR1 and CDR2 (germline): MGHRA, YSYEKL. In DNA, the CDR3 is TGCGCCAGCAGCCAGAGGGGAGGAATGAACACTGAAGCTTTCTTT. It encodes CASSQRGGMNTEAFF.

The chain combines TRBV27 with TRBJ2-1; 8 bases map to TRBD2. Germline V gene lookup returns CDR1 MNHEY and CDR2 SMNVEV (reference sequence). The CDR3 extends over 14 amino acids. V dropped 3 bases and J dropped 8; count of bases not matched to a gene: 6. The CDR3 protein is CASSFGGGPDEQFF. The CDR3 nucleotides read TGTGCCAGCAGTTTCGGGGGGGGGCCGGATGAGCAGTTCTTC.

Remarks on this clone: The junction does not match germline at one end; this may be a read error. The chain carries TRBV20-1 and TRBJ2-1; D is ambiguous. The germline gives CDR1 DFQATT, CDR2 SNEGSKA (reference sequence). This CDR3 has 11 amino acids. The CDR3 DNA follows: TGCAGTGCTTTCTCCTTCAATGAGCAGTTCTTC. Translation gives CSAFSFNEQFF.

The chain joins TRBV21-1 to TRBJ1-1; TRBD1, the table's D call, was not compared with the DNA. TRBV21-1 is a pseudogene locus. The CDR3 runs to 17 residues. The CDR3 loop is CASSLKFGDTSGTEAFF. Written as DNA, the CDR3 is TGTGCCAGCAGCCTGAAGTTCGGGGACACCTCGGGCACTGAAGCTTTCTTT.

This chain links TRBV6-6 with TRBJ2-1; 7 nucleotides align to TRBD2. The germline V gene has CDR1 MNHNY and CDR2 SVGAGI (reference sequence). With 2 bases clipped from V and 9 bases from J, the junction kept 10 bases outside the gene matches. CDR3 size: 15 residues. The CDR3 DNA sequence: TGTGCCAGCAGTTACCCCGGACTAGATGGTCCTGAGCAGTTCTTC. Its translation: CASSYPGLDGPEQFF.

The chain is built from TRBV5-1 and TRBJ2-5; D gene ambiguous. Germline-derived CDR1 and CDR2 are SGHRS and YFSETQ. The CDR3 loop spans 14 amino acids. The V and J ends lost 4 bases and 11 bases respectively, with 21 bases between them. The CDR3 here is CASSAAPVAKEQYF. The DNA for the CDR3 is TGCGCCAGCAGCGCGGCCCCAGTGGCCAAGGAGCAGTACTTC.

This chain links TRBV4-1 with TRBJ2-7; 11 nucleotides line up with TRBD1. The CDR3 contains 15 residues. Looked up from germline, CDR1 is MGHRA and CDR2 is YSYEKL. Losses at the gene ends were 1 base for V and 1 base for J; bases not matched to a gene: 0. CDR3 in DNA: TGCGCCAGCAGCCAAGGGGACAGGGGGTCCTACGAGCAGTACTTC. Protein sequence: CASSQGDRGSYEQYF.

This clone was seen only a few times. V and J are TRBV15 and TRBJ1-2; 9 bases agree with TRBD1. Per the germline V gene, CDR1 is LNHNV and CDR2 is YYDKDF (reference sequence). With V trimmed by 3 bases and J by 8 bases, 4 bases remained unmatched. The CDR3 loop spans 13 amino acids. CDR3 DNA sequence: TGTGCCACCAGCAGCAACACAGGGGGCGGCTACACCTTC. Translated, it gives CATSSNTGGGYTF.

The gene calls are TRBV6-1 and TRBJ1-4; 9 nucleotides line up with TRBD1. Germline CDR1 is MNHNS and CDR2 is SASEGT. The V segment lost 4 bases and the J segment 7 bases; nucleotides outside the gene matches: 7. There are 15 residues in the CDR3. CDR3 bases: TGTGCCAGCAGTGGGGGACAGGGCGTTAGTGAAAAACTGTTTTTT. Amino acids: CASSGGQGVSEKLFF.

The chain couples TRBV7-9 to TRBJ2-7, with 8 bases aligning to TRBD1. Germline V gene lookup returns CDR1 SEHNR and CDR2 FQNEAQ (reference sequence). Trimming removed 6 bases from V and 7 bases from J; junction bases left unmatched: 8. The CDR3 contains 13 residues. The CDR3: CASSSDRDHEQYF. The DNA for the CDR3 is TGTGCCAGCAGTTCGGACAGGGATCATGAGCAGTACTTC.

The V and J genes are TRBV9 and TRBJ2-5; no definite D call. Germline V gene data show CDR1 as SGDLS and CDR2 as YYNGEE. V dropped 0 bases and J dropped 1 base, with 7 bases sitting between them. This CDR3 spans 14 amino acids. The DNA of the CDR3 is TGTGCCAGCAGCGTAGGACTGGGCCAAGAGACCCAGTACTTC. Amino acids: CASSVGLGQETQYF.

This clone rates as medium-sized. The CDR3 protein is CASSISQRTEAFF. The CDR3 DNA follows: TGTGCCAGTAGTATAAGTCAGCGGACTGAAGCTTTCTTT. The chain links TRBV19 to TRBJ1-1; D unresolved. In germline, CDR1 is LNHDA, CDR2 SQIVND (reference sequence). The CDR3 covers 13 residues. The germline V and J ends were trimmed by 2 bases and 5 bases, with 9 bases remaining between them.

V is TRBV13 and J is TRBJ2-3; the D is unclear. The CDR3 extends over 15 amino acids. Per germline, CDR1 PRHDT and CDR2 FYEKMQ (reference sequence). Between the trimmed V and J ends, which lost 5 bases and 5 bases, there was a span of 17 bases. The CDR3 DNA is TGTGCCAGCAGCCGAACGAGAGCTGCCGGAGATACGCAGTATTTT. Encoded protein: CASSRTRAAGDTQYF.

The chain employs TRBV6-6 and TRBJ1-1; the match to TRBD1 covers 7 bases. CDR1 and CDR2 (germline): MNHNY, SVGAGI (reference sequence). Trimming took 0 bases from V and 0 from J; bases not matched to a gene: 4. The CDR3 has 16 residues. The CDR3 DNA follows: TGTGCCAGCAGTTACTCCGAGACAGGGATGAACACTGAAGCTTTCTTT. Amino acid sequence: CASSYSETGMNTEAFF.